This T cell receptor beta chain emerged from a study of blood T cells in healthy people across ages. Concerning this clonotype itself: The antigen is undetermined.

Sample-barcoded 5' priming and a J-beta primer mix drove a second PCR of roughly 6 to 12 cycles. In TCRdb, the 5' RACE reads were re-called with MiXCR into one record per CDR3 protein. In the table there are around 1,900,000 distinct CDR3 sequences, more than 35% of which are singletons. Notes on the study in general: Unsorted PBMCs prevented conclusive naive versus antigen-experienced comparison.

Germline CDR1 is LGHNA and CDR2 is YSLEER. Trimming took off 1 base at V and 8 bases at J, with 18 bases between the two ends. This CDR3 comprises 16 residues. The receptor comes from a human donor in good health. The chain carries TRBV4-3 and TRBJ2-1; the D gene is possibly TRBD2 (6 bases). The source material was blood. The CDR3 DNA sequence: TGCGCCAGCAGCCAAGCCCCCGGACTACCTTTGGATGAGCAGTTCTTC. Residues: CASSQAPGLPLDEQFF.